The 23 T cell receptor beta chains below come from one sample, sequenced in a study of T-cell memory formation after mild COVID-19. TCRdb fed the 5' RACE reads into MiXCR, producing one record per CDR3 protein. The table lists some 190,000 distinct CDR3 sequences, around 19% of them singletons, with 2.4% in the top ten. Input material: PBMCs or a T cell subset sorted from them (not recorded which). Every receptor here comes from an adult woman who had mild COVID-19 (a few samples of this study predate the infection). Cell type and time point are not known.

DNA for the CDR3: TGTGCCAGCAGCGGGGCAGCTGGCCGTTCTGGGGCCAACGTCCTGACTTTC. Residues: CASSGAAGRSGANVLTF. This rearrangement joins TRBV7-2 to TRBJ2-6; maybe TRBD1 (5 bases). This CDR3 contains 17 residues. V was cut by 5 bases and J by 1 base, with 15 bases left in between. Germline loops: CDR1 SGHTA, CDR2 FQGNSA. The full variable domain, with the rest looked up from reference TRBV7-2 and TRBJ2-6, is GAGVSQSPSNKVTEKGKDVELRCDPISGHTALYWYRQSLGQGLEFLIYFQGNSAPDKSGLPSDRFSAERTGGSVSTLTIQRTQQEDSAVYLCASSGAAGRSGANVLTFGAGSRLTVL.

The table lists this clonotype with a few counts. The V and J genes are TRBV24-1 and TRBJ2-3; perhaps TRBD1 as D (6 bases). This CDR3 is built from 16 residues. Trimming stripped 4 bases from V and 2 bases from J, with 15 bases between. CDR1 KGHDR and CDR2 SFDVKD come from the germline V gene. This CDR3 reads CATSDPSGALTDTQYF. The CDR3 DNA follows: TGTGCCACCAGTGACCCCTCAGGGGCTCTCACAGATACGCAGTATTTT.

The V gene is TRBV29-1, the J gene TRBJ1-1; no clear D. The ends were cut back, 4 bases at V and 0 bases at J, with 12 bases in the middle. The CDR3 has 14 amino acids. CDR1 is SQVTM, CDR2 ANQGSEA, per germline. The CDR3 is CSVVRRIVNTEAFF. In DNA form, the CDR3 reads TGCAGCGTTGTAAGGCGTATCGTGAACACTGAAGCTTTCTTT.

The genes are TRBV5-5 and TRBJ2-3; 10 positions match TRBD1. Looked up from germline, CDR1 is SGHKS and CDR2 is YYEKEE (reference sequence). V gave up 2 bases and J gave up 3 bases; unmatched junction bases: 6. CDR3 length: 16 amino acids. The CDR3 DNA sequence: TGTGCCAGCAGCTTTGGTGCGGGACAGGGGACAGATACGCAGTATTTT. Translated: CASSFGAGQGTDTQYF.

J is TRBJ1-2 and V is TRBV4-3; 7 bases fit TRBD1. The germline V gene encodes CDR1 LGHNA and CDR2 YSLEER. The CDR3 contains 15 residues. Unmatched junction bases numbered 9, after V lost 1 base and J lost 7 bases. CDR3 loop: CASSQVKGAGFGYTF. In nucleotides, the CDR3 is TGCGCCAGCAGCCAAGTCAAGGGGGCAGGATTTGGCTACACCTTC.

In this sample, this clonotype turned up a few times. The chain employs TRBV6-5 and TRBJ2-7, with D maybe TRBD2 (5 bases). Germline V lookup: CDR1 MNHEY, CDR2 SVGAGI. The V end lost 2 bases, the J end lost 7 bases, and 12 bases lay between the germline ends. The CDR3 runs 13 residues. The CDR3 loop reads CASSYTLDWEQYF. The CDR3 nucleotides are TGTGCCAGCAGTTACACCCTGGACTGGGAGCAGTACTTC.

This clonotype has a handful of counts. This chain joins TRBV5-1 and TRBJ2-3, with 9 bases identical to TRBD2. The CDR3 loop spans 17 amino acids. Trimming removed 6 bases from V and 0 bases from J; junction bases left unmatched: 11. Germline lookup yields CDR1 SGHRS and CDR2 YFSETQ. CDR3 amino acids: CASTRDIAGGSTDTQYF. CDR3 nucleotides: TGCGCCAGCACCCGGGATATCGCGGGGGGGAGCACAGATACGCAGTATTTT.

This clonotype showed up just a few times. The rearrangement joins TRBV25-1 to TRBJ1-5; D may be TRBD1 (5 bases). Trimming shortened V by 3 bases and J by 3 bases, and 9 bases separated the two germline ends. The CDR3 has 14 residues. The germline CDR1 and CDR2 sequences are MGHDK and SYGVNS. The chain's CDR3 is CASSETGLNQPQHF. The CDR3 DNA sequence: TGTGCCAGCAGTGAGACGGGACTCAATCAGCCCCAGCATTTT. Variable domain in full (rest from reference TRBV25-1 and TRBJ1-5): EADIYQTPRYLVIGTGKKITLECSQTMGHDKMYWYQQDPGMELHLIHYSYGVNSTEKGDLSSESTVSRIRTEHFPLTLESARPSHTSQYLCASSETGLNQPQHFGDGTRLSIL.

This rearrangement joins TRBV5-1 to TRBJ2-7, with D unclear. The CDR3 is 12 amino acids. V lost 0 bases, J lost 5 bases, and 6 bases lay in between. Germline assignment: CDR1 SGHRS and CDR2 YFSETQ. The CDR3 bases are TGCGCCAGCAGCTTGGCCCCGCACGAGCAGTACTTC. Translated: CASSLAPHEQYF.

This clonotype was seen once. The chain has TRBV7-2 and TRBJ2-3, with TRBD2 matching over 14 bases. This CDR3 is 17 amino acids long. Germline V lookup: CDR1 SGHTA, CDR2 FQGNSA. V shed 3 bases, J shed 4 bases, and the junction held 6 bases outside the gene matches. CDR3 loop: CASSFGTSGSSPDTQYF. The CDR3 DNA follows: TGTGCCAGCAGCTTCGGGACTAGCGGGAGTTCCCCAGATACGCAGTATTTT. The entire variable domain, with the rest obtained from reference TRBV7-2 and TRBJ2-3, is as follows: GAGVSQSPSNKVTEKGKDVELRCDPISGHTALYWYRQSLGQGLEFLIYFQGNSAPDKSGLPSDRFSAERTGGSVSTLTIQRTQQEDSAVYLCASSFGTSGSSPDTQYFGPGTRLTVL.

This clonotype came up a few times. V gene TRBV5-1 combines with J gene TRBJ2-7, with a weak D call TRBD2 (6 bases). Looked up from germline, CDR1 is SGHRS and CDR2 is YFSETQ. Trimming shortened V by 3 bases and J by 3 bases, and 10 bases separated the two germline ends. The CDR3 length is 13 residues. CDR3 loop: CASSSVGGYEQYF. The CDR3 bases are TGCGCCAGCAGCTCAGTGGGAGGCTACGAGCAGTACTTC.

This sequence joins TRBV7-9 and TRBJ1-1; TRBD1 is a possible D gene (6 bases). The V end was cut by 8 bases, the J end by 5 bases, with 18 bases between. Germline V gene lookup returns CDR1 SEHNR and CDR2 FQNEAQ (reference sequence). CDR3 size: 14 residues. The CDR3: CASEKAGVRTEAFF. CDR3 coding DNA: TGTGCCAGCGAAAAGGCAGGGGTTCGGACTGAAGCTTTCTTT.

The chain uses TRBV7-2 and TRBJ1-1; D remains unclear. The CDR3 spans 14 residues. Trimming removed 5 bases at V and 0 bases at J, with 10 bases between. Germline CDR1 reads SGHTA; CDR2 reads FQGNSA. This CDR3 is CASSIGRMNTEAFF. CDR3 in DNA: TGTGCCAGCAGCATCGGACGGATGAACACTGAAGCTTTCTTT.

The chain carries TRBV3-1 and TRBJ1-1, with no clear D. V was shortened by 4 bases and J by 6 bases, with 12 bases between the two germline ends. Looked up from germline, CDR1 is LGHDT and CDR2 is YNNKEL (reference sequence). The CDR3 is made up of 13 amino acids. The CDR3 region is CASSPYVGSEAFF. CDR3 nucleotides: TGTGCCAGCAGCCCCTATGTGGGCTCTGAAGCTTTCTTT.

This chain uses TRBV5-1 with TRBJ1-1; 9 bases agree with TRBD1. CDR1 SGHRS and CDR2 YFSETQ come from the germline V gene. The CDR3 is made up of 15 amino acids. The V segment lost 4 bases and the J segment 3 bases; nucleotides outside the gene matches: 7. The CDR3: CASSQRDRAYTEAFF. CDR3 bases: TGCGCCAGCAGCCAGAGGGACAGGGCCTACACTGAAGCTTTCTTT.

The CDR3 DNA follows: TGTGCCAGCAGTTACAGGCAGTCTCCTGAAGCTTTCTTT. Translating it yields CASSYRQSPEAFF. The chain combines TRBV6-6 with TRBJ1-1; D not resolved. Trimming pared 2 bases from V and 6 bases from J, leaving 10 bases between. The germline V gene has CDR1 MNHNY and CDR2 SVGAGI (reference sequence). CDR3 length: 13 amino acids.

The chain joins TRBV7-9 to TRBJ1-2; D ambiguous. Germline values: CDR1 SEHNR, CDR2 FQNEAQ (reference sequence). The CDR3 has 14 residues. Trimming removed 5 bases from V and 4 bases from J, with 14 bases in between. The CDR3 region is CASSPGMAIYGYTF. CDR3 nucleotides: TGTGCCAGCAGCCCCGGGATGGCGATCTATGGCTACACCTTC.

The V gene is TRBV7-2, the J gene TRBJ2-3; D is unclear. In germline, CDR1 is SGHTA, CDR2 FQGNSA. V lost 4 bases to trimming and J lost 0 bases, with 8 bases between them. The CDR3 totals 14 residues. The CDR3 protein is CASSSEASTDTQYF. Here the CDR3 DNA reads TGTGCCAGCAGCTCAGAGGCTAGCACAGATACGCAGTATTTT.

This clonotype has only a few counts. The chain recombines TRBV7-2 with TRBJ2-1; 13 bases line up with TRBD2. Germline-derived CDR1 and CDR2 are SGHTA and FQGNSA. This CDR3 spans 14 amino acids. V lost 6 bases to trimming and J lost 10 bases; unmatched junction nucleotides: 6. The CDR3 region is CASRRTSGSAEQFF. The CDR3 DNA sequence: TGTGCCAGCAGGCGGACTAGCGGGAGTGCGGAGCAGTTCTTC.

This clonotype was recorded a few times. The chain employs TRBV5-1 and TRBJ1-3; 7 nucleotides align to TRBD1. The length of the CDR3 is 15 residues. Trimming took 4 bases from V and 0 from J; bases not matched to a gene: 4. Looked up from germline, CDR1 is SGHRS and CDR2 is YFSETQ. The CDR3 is CASSGSGGSGNTIYF. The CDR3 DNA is TGCGCCAGCAGCGGGTCAGGGGGCTCTGGAAACACCATATATTTT.

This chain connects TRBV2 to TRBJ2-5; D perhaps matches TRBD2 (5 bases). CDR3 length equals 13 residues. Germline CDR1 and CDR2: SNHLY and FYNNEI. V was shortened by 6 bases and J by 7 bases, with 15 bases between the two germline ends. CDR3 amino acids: CASRTGPGGTQYF. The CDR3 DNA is TGTGCCAGCAGGACGGGTCCAGGAGGGACCCAGTACTTC.

CDR3 bases: TGTGCCAGCACTTCAGGATCGACAGGGTTGAGGGAAAAACTGTTTTTT. Amino acids: CASTSGSTGLREKLFF. The chain links TRBV12-3 or TRBV12-4 to TRBJ1-4, with 7 nucleotides matching TRBD1. The CDR3 contains 16 residues. The V and J ends lost 7 bases and 8 bases, in that order; junction bases with no gene match: 16.

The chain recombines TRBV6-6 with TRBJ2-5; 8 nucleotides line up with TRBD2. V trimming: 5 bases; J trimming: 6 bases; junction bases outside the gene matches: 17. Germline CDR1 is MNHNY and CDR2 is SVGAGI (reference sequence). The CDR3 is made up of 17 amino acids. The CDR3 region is CASSTPTIPGGIKTQYF. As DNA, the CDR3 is TGTGCCAGCAGTACCCCCACTATCCCGGGAGGGATTAAGACCCAGTACTTC.